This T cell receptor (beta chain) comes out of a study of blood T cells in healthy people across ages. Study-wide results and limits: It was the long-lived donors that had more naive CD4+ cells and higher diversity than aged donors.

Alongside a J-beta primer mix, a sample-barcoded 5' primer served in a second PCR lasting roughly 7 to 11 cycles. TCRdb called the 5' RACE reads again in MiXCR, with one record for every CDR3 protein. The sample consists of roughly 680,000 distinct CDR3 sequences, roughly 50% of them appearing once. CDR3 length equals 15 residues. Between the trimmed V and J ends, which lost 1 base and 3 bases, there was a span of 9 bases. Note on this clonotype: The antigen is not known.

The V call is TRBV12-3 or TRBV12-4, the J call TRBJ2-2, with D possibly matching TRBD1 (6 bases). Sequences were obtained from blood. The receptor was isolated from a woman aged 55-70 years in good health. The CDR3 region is CASSLGRGDTGELFF. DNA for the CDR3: TGTGCCAGCAGTTTAGGCAGGGGCGACACCGGGGAGCTGTTTTTT.